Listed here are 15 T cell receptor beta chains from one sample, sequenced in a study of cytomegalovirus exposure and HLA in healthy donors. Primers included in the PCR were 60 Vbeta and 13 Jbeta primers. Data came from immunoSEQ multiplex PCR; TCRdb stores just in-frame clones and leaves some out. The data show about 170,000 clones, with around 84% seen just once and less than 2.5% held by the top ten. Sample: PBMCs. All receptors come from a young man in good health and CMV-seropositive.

CDR3 in amino acids: CASSSLRAPGYTF. The CDR3 DNA reads TGTGCCAGCAGCTCCCTCAGGGCGCCCGGCTACACCTTC. The J gene is TRBJ1-2, the V gene TRBV5-4; a weak D match, TRBD1 (5 bases). CDR1 SGHNT and CDR2 YYREEE come from the germline V gene (reference sequence). This CDR3 is 13 amino acids long. V lost 3 bases to trimming and J lost 8 bases, with 14 bases between them.

This CDR3 is CASSPLGTGGHEQYF. DNA of the CDR3: TGTGCCAGTAGTCCCCTTGGGACAGGGGGCCACGAGCAGTACTTC. The rearrangement links TRBV19 to TRBJ2-7; 12 bases line up with TRBD1. V trimming: 5 bases; J trimming: 5 bases; junction bases outside the gene matches: 7. CDR1 and CDR2 (germline): LNHDA, SQIVND (reference sequence). The CDR3 is 15 amino acids. The whole variable domain, filled in from reference TRBV19 and TRBJ2-7, reads DGGITQSPKYLFRKEGQNVTLSCEQNLNHDAMYWYRQDPGQGLRLIYYSQIVNDFQKGDIAEGYSVSREKKESFPLTVTSAQKNPTAFYLCASSPLGTGGHEQYFGPGTRLTVT.

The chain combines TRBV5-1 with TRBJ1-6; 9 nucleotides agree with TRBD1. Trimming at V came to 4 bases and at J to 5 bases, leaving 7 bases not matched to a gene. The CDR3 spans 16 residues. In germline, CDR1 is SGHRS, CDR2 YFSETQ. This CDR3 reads CASSGGTGGNNSPLHF. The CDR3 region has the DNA TGCGCCAGCAGCGGGGGTACAGGGGGCAATAATTCACCCCTCCACTTT.

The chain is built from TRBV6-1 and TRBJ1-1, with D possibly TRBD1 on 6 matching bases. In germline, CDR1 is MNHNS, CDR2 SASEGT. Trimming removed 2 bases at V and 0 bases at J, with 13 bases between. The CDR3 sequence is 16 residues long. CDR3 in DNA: TGTGCCAGCAGTGAATATGTGGGGGCGATGAACACTGAAGCTTTCTTT. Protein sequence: CASSEYVGAMNTEAFF.

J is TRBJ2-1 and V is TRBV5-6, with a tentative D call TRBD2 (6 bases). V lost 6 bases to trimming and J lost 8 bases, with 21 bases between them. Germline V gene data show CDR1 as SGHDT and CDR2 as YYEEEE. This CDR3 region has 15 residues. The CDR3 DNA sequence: TGTGCCAGCACAAAAAGCGATAGCGGTCGGGATGAGCAGTTCTTC. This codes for CASTKSDSGRDEQFF.

CDR3 sequence reads: CASSPGWQGASEQYF. CDR3 coding DNA: TGTGCCAGCAGCCCTGGGTGGCAGGGGGCCAGCGAGCAGTACTTC. The chain uses TRBV27 and TRBJ2-7; 8 bases fit TRBD1. Germline V CDR1 and CDR2: MNHEY, SMNVEV (reference sequence). The CDR3 contains 15 residues. The trim removed 6 bases at V and 6 bases at J, leaving 13 bases unmatched.

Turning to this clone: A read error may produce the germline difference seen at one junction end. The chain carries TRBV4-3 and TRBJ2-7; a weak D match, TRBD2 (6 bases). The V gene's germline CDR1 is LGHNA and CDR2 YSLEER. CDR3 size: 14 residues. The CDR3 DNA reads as TGCGCCAGCGGCCAAGACCGGGGGAGCCCTGAGCAGTACTTC. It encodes CASGQDRGSPEQYF.

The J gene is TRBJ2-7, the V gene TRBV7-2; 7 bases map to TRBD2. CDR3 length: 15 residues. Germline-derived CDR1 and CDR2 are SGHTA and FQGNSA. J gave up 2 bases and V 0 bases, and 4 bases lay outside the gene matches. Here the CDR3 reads CASSLASGTTYEQYF. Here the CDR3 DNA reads TGTGCCAGCAGCTTAGCCAGCGGGACGACCTACGAGCAGTACTTC.

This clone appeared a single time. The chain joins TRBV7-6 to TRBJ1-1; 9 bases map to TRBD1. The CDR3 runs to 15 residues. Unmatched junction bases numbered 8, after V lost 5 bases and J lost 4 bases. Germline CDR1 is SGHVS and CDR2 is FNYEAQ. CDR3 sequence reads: CASSQGQGGGTEAFF. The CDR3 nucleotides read TGTGCCAGCAGCCAGGGACAGGGAGGGGGCACTGAAGCTTTCTTT. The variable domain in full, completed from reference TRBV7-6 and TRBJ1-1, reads GAGVSQSPRYKVTKRGQDVALRCDPISGHVSLYWYRQALGQGPEFLTYFNYEAQQDKSGLPNDRFSAERPEGSISTLTIQRTEQRDSAMYRCASSQGQGGGTEAFFGQGTRLTVV.

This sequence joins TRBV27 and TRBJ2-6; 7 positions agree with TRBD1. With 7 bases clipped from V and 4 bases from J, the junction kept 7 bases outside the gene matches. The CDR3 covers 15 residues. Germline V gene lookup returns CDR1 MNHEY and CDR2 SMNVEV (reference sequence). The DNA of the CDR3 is TGTGCCAGCAAAAGGGGGACAGTGGGGGCCAACGTCCTGACTTTC. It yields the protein CASKRGTVGANVLTF.

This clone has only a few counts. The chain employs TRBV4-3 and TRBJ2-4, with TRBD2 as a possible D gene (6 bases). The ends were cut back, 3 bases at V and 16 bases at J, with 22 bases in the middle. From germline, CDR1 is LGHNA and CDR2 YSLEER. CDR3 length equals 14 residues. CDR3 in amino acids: CASSQRPVGLPGYF. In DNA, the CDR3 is TGCGCCAGCAGCCAGCGGCCCGTGGGACTTCCCGGCTACTTC.

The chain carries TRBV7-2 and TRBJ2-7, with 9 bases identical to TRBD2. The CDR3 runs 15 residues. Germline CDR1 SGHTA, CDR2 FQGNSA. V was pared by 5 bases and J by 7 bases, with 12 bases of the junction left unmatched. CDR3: CASSRSGGGAFEQYF. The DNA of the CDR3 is TGTGCCAGCAGCAGATCCGGCGGGGGGGCTTTTGAGCAGTACTTC.

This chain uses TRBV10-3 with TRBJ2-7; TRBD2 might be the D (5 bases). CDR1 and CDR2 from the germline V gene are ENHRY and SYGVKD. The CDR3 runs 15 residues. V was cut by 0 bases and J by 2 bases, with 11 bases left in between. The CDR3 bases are TGTGCCATCAGTGAGTCTGGCGGGTCTCCCTACGAGCAGTACTTC. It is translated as CAISESGGSPYEQYF.

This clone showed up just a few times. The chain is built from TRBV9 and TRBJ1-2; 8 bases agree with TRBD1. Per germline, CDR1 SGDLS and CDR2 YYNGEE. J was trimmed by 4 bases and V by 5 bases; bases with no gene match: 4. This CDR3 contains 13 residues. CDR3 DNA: TGTGCCAGCAGGGCCGGACAGGGCTATGGCTACACCTTC. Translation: CASRAGQGYGYTF.

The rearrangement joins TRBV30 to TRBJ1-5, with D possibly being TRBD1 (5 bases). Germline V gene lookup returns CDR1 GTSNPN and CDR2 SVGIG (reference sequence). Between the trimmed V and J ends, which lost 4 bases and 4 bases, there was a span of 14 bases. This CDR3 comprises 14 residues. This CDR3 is CAWTRGGDNQPQHF. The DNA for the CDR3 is TGTGCCTGGACCCGGGGAGGGGATAATCAGCCCCAGCATTTT.